This is a list of T cell receptor beta chains from one sample in a study of T cell repertoires in cytomegalovirus infection. Their specific antigens are unknown. TCRdb ran MiXCR on the reads and lists one entry per CDR3 protein. In the table there are over 100,000 distinct CDR3 sequences, roughly a tenth of which are singletons. Sequencing used PBMCs, sequenced either directly or after in vitro stimulation (not recorded which). All receptors derive from a human donor in good health (CMV status not recorded). Some clones in this sample may be carry-over from other donors' samples. Each CDR3 is given with its conserved first and last residue.

V: TRBV6-2/TRBV6-3; CDR3: CASSYSWSEAYEQYF
V: TRBV28; CDR3: CASGKGLGRTDTQYF
V: TRBV11-3; CDR3: CASSLLLWDEQFF
V: TRBV7-9; CDR3: CASSLLVYEQYF
V: TRBV4-1; CDR3: CASSQATGYYGYTF
V: TRBV7-2; CDR3: CASSPGFIRELFF
V: TRBV7-9; CDR3: CASSLRQGSSAFF
V: TRBV6-5; CDR3: CASSYSSGAVNEQFF
V: TRBV7-2; CDR3: CASPPTAGQGYRTDGYTF
V: TRBV30; CDR3: CAWSGGQPINYGYTF
V: TRBV6-2/TRBV6-3; CDR3: CASSYSDRDKHF
V: TRBV7-2; CDR3: CASSPQAGQPQHF
V: TRBV12-3/TRBV12-4; CDR3: CASSPGTGLSSYNSPLHF
V: TRBV23-1; CDR3: CASSQGTAPPPPSYNSPLHF
V: TRBV12-3/TRBV12-4; CDR3: CASSFFRITDTQYF
V: TRBV14; CDR3: CASSQRTSGGYNEQFF
V: TRBV5-1; CDR3: CASSLFNTGELFF
V: TRBV7-2; CDR3: CASSLWGGLGGDEQFF
V: TRBV4-1; CDR3: CASSQGVVSFGEQFF
V: TRBV6-6; CDR3: CASSTSQGSNSPLHF
V: TRBV15; CDR3: CATSRDLGDSHEQYF
V: TRBV27; CDR3: CASSLSLGTVPRISGSPLHF
V: TRBV28; CDR3: CASTQAGVSYNEQFF
V: TRBV14; CDR3: CASSYAGGLTEAFF
V: TRBV20-1; CDR3: CSADPEGGGSYNEQFF
V: TRBV28; CDR3: CASTTRAVGGYGYTF
V: TRBV6-6; CDR3: CASNPNGETQYF
V: TRBV7-9; CDR3: CASSRTGTAYGYTF
V: TRBV7-8; CDR3: CASSLARGQGGYEQYF
V: TRBV10-2; CDR3: CASSESGSTDTQYF
V: TRBV7-8; CDR3: CASSQDGTGWNGQYF